The rows below give T cell receptor beta chains drawn from one sample of a study of T cell responses to AZD1222 COVID-19 vaccine. Profiling relied on immunoSEQ multiplex PCR, and the TCRdb table lists in-frame clones only, not all of them. The sample contains 95,000 to 150,000 clones, approximately 90% of which appear only once. The sequenced sample was peripheral blood, obtained 28 days after the second AZD1222 dose. These receptors all stem from an adult who received the AZD1222 COVID-19 vaccine. Each CDR3 is given with its conserved first and last residue. D genes are given only for firm matches. Where a row states a size, it is once, few, many or the class of an expanded clone; other rows omit it.

v_call	d_call	j_call	clone_size	cdr3_nt	cdr3_aa
TRBV6-6	NA	TRBJ1-2	NA	TGTGCCAGCAGTCCCCTATCTGGGAGCTACACCTTC	CASSPLSGSYTF
TRBV7-3	TRBD2	TRBJ2-1	NA	TGTGCCAGCAGCTTAGGACTAGCGGGGCTACATGAGCAGTTCTTC	CASSLGLAGLHEQFF
TRBV5-5	NA	TRBJ2-3	once	TGTGCCAGCAGCCCGGGACTGAGCACAGATACGCAGTATTTT	CASSPGLSTDTQYF
TRBV11-2	NA	TRBJ1-1	NA	TGTGCCAGCAGCTTATCCTTCGTACCTAACACTGAAGCTTTCTTT	CASSLSFVPNTEAFF
TRBV19	TRBD1	TRBJ2-1	NA	TGTGCCAGTAGTTTAGAGGGGGCAGTTTACAATGAGCAGTTCTTC	CASSLEGAVYNEQFF
TRBV5-1	NA	TRBJ1-1	NA	TGCGCCAGCAGCTTTGCAGAGAACACTGAAGCTTTCTTT	CASSFAENTEAFF
TRBV7-6	NA	TRBJ1-6	NA	TGTGCCAGCAGCTCCCGAGCCTCCTATAATTCACCCCTCCACTTT	CASSSRASYNSPLHF
TRBV6-5	NA	TRBJ1-1	NA	TGTGCCAGCAGTTACCAGGGATCTCGTGCGACTGAAGCTTTCTTT	CASSYQGSRATEAFF
TRBV7-2	NA	TRBJ2-3	NA	TGTGCCAGCAGCCCGGGACACAGCACAGATACGCAGTATTTT	CASSPGHSTDTQYF
TRBV9	NA	TRBJ1-1	NA	TGTGCCAGCAGCGTAGGACGGACAGCGAACACTGAAGCTTTCTTT	CASSVGRTANTEAFF
TRBV11-2	TRBD1	TRBJ1-1	NA	TGTGCCAGCAGCTTTACCGGGACAGGGGGTTACACTGAAGCTTTCTTT	CASSFTGTGGYTEAFF
TRBV19	TRBD2	TRBJ2-2	few	TGTGCCAGTAATAGCGGGCTTTACACCGGGGAGCTGTTTTTT	CASNSGLYTGELFF
TRBV5-1	NA	TRBJ1-1	NA	TGCGCCAGCAGCTTGGGGTCCTCGATAAGGAACACTGAAGCTTTCTTT	CASSLGSSIRNTEAFF
TRBV2	NA	TRBJ1-2	NA	TGTGCCAGCAGTGAAACAGGGTATGGCTACACCTTC	CASSETGYGYTF
TRBV7-8	TRBD1	TRBJ1-2	NA	TGTGCCAGCAGCTTAGCAACAATCGGACAGGGGCGCCACTACACCTTC	CASSLATIGQGRHYTF
TRBV7-9	TRBD2	TRBJ2-7	NA	TGTGCCAGCAGCCCTAGCGGGGCGACCTACGAGCAGTACTTC	CASSPSGATYEQYF
TRBV4-1	NA	TRBJ2-6	few	TGCGCCAGCAGCCAAGCGTGGGGAGCCTCTGGGGCCAACGTCCTGACTTTC	CASSQAWGASGANVLTF
TRBV7-9	NA	TRBJ2-7	NA	TGTGCCAGCAGCGCAACCCCCCCAGGGGTCAGCTACGAGCAGTACTTC	CASSATPPGVSYEQYF
TRBV6-6	NA	TRBJ1-4	NA	TGTGCCAGCAGCCCTCTGGGCGCAGGGGTACATGAAAAACTGTTTTTT	CASSPLGAGVHEKLFF
TRBV28	TRBD1	TRBJ2-7	NA	TGTGCCAGCATTCGACAGGGGGCCACCTACGAGCAGTACTTC	CASIRQGATYEQYF
TRBV28	NA	TRBJ1-1	NA	TGTGCCAGCAGTTTAGGACAAATGAACACTGAAGCTTTCTTT	CASSLGQMNTEAFF
TRBV27	TRBD1	TRBJ1-5	NA	TGTGCCAGCAGGCGAGCAGGGGGCATGGGGAATCAGCCCCAGCATTTT	CASRRAGGMGNQPQHF
TRBV29-1	NA	TRBJ1-1	NA	TGCAGCGTTGCGGTAACAGCGAACACTGAAGCTTTCTTT	CSVAVTANTEAFF
TRBV3-1/TRBV3-2	NA	TRBJ1-3	once	TGTGCCAGCAGCAGGAGCACGTACCCTGGAAACACCATATATTTT	CASSRSTYPGNTIYF